The TCR beta chain under discussion was sequenced for a study of blood T cell repertoires in COVID-19. Germline loops: CDR1 SGHRS, CDR2 YFSETQ. Trimming removed 0 bases from V and 6 bases from J, with 21 bases in between. The length of the CDR3 is 17 residues. Each participant's cohort was designated according to participant-reported clinical history. Method: immunoSEQ multiplex PCR; TCRdb's copy keeps in-frame clones and lacks some. The table has roughly 150,000 clones, around four fifths seen once. In its sample, this clone was seen once. The chain recombines TRBV5-1 with TRBJ1-2; maybe TRBD1 (5 bases). Specimen: PBMCs or T cells enriched from blood (not recorded which). This clonotype was obtained from a woman aged 50 to 60 who had recovered from COVID-19. The CDR3 DNA reads as TGCGCCAGCAGCTTGGAGGGGAGGAGAGGGAGCCGGGATGGCTACACCTTC. Translating it yields CASSLEGRRGSRDGYTF.